This paragraph covers one TCR beta chain sequence. The Seattle site enrolled patients during active infection and followed them longitudinally. This sample is part of a study of blood T cell repertoires in COVID-19. Study details: From the United States, Italy and Spain came samples of acute and convalescent COVID-19. PBMCs, B-cell-depleted T cells, or T cells were the source of the cDNA or gDNA that made up the material.

V shed 3 bases and J 6 bases; nucleotides not matched to a gene: 8. This CDR3 has 15 amino acids. The germline V gene encodes CDR1 SGHRS and CDR2 YFSETQ. Using immunoSEQ multiplex PCR, the repertoire was profiled, and TCRdb retains in-frame clones only, with some absent. There are about 180,000 clones in the sample; 80% to 85% occur only once, and about 7% lies in the top ten. The sample taken for sequencing was peripheral blood. The chain has TRBV5-1 and TRBJ2-7, with 11 nucleotides matching TRBD1. This receptor was taken from a woman aged 35 to 49 with COVID-19, enrolled during active disease. This CDR3 reads CASSSGTGTGGEQYF. CDR3 bases: TGCGCCAGCAGCTCAGGGACCGGGACAGGGGGCGAGCAGTACTTC.